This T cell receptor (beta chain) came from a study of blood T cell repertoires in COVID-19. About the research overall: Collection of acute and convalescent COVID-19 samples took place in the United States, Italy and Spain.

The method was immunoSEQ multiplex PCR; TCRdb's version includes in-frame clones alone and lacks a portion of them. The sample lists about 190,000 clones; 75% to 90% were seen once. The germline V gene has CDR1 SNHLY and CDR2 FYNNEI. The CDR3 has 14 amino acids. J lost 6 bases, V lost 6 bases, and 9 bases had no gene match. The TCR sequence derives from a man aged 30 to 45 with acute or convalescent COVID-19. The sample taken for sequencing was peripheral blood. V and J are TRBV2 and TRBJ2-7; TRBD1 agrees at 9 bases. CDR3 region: CASRAGTGWFEQYF. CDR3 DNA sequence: TGTGCCAGCAGGGCCGGGACAGGGTGGTTCGAGCAGTACTTC.